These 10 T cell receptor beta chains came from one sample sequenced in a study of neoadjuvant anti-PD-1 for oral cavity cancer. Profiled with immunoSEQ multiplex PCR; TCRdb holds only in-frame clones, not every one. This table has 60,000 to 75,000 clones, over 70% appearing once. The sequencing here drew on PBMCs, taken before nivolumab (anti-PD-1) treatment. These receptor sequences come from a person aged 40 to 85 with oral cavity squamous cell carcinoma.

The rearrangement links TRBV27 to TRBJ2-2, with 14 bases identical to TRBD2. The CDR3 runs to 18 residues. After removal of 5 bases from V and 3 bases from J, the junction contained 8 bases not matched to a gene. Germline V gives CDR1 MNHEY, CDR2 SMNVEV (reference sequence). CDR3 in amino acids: CASSASGLAGVYTGELFF. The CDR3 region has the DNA TGTGCCAGCAGTGCCTCGGGACTAGCGGGAGTCTACACCGGGGAGCTGTTTTTT.

The CDR3 DNA follows: TGTGCCAGCAGTGAAGGGACTAGCGGGAGGGCCTGGTACAATGAGCAGTTCTTC. Protein sequence: CASSEGTSGRAWYNEQFF. The rearrangement joins TRBV6-1 to TRBJ2-1; 15 nucleotides agree with TRBD2. Unmatched junction bases numbered 5, after V lost 1 base and J lost 4 bases. Germline CDR1 MNHNS, CDR2 SASEGT. There are 18 residues in the CDR3.

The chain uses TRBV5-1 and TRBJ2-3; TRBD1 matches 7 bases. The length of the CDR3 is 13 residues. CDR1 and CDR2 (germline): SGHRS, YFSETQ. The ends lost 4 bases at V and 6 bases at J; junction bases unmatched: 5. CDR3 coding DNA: TGCGCCAGCAGCCGAGGACAGGCGGATACGCAGTATTTT. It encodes CASSRGQADTQYF.

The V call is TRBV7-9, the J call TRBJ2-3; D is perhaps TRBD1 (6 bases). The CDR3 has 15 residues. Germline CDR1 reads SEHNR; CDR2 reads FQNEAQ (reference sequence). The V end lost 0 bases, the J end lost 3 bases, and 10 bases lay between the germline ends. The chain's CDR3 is CASSLAGGVTDTQYF. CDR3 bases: TGTGCCAGCAGCTTAGCTGGGGGCGTGACAGATACGCAGTATTTT.

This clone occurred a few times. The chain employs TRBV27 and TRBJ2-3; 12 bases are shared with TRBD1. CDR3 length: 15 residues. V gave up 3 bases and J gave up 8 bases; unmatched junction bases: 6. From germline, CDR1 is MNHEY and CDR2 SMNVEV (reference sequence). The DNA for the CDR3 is TGTGCCAGCAGTTTGGGACAGGGGGCGCTTGTTACGCAGTATTTT. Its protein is CASSLGQGALVTQYF.

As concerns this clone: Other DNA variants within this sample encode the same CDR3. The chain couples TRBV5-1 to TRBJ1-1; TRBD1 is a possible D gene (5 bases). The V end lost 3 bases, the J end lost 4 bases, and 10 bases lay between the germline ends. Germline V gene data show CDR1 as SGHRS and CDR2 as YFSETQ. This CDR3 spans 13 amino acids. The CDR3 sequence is CASSSPGGTEAFF. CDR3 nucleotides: TGCGCCAGCAGCTCCCCGGGGGGCACTGAAGCTTTCTTT.

CDR3 sequence (DNA): TGTGCCAGCAGCGGCCAGGGAAGGGCGGGAAACACCATATATTTT. Protein sequence: CASSGQGRAGNTIYF. This sequence joins TRBV9 and TRBJ1-3; TRBD1 is a possible D gene (5 bases). V dropped 3 bases and J dropped 4 bases, with 14 bases sitting between them. CDR1 is SGDLS, CDR2 YYNGEE, per germline. This CDR3 region has 15 residues.

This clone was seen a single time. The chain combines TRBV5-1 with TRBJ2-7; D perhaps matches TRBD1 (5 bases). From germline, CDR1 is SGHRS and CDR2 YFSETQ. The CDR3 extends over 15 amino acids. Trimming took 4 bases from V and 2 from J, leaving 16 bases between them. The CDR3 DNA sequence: TGCGCCAGCAGCCCGCCCACAGGATCCACCTACGAGCAGTACTTC. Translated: CASSPPTGSTYEQYF.

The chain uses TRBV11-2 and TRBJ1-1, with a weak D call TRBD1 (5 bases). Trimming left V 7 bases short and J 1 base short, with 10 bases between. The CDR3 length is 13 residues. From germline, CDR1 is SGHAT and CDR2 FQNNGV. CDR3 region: CASTPGPNTEAFF. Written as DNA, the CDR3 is TGTGCCAGCACCCCGGGACCGAACACTGAAGCTTTCTTT. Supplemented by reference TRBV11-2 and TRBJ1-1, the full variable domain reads EAGVAQSPRYKIIEKRQSVAFWCNPISGHATLYWYQQILGQGPKLLIQFQNNGVVDDSQLPKDRFSAERLKGVDSTLKIQPAKLEDSAVYLCASTPGPNTEAFFGQGTRLTVV.

The DNA for the CDR3 is TGTGCCAGCAGCTTGGACGGAGATAGCAATCAGCCCCAGCATTTT. Protein product: CASSLDGDSNQPQHF. The chain uses TRBV5-8 and TRBJ1-5; D not certain. This CDR3 has 15 amino acids. Trimming took off 0 bases at V and 0 bases at J, with 7 bases between the two ends. In germline, CDR1 is SGHTS, CDR2 YDEGEE.